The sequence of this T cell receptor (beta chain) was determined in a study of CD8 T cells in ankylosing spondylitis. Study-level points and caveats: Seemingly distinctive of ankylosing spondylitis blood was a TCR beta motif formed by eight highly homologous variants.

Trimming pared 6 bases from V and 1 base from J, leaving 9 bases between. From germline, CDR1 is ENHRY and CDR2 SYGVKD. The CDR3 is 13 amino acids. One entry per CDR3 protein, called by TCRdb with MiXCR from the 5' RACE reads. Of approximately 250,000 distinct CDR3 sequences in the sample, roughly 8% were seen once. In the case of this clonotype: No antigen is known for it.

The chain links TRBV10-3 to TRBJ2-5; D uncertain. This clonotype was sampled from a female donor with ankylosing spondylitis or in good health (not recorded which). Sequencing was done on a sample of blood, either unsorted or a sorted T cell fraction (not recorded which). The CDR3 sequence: CAIRLGSQETQYF. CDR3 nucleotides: TGTGCCATCAGGTTGGGCAGCCAAGAGACCCAGTACTTC.